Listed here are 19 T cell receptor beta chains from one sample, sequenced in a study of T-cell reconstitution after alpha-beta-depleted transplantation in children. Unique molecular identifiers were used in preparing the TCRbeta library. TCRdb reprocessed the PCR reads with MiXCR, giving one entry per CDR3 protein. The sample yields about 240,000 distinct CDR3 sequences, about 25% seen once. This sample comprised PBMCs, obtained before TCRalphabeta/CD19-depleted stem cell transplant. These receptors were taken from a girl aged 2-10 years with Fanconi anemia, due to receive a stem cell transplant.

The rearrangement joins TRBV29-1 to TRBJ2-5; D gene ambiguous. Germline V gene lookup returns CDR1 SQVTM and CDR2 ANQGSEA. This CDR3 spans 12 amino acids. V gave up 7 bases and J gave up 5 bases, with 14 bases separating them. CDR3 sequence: CSAVVVGETQYF. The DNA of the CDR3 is TGCAGCGCCGTAGTTGTGGGGGAGACCCAGTACTTC.

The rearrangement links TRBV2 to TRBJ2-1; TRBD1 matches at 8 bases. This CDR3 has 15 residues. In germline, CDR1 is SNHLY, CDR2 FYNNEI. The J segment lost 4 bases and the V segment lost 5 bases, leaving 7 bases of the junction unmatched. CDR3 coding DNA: TGTGCCAGCAGTAAAGACAGGGGTCCTTACAATGAGCAGTTCTTC. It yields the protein CASSKDRGPYNEQFF.

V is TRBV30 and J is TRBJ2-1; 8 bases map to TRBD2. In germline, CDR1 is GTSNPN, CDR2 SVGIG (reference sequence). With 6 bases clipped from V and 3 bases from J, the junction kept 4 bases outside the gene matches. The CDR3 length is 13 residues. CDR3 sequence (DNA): TGTGCCTGCGCCGGGACTAGCTACAATGAGCAGTTCTTC. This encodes CACAGTSYNEQFF.

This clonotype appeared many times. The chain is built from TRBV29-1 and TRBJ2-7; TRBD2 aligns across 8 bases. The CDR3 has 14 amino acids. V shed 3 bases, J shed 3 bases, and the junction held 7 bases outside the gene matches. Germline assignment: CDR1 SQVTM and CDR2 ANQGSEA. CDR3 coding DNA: TGCAGCGTTGAGAAGCGGGAGAAAATCTACGAGCAGTACTTC. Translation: CSVEKREKIYEQYF.

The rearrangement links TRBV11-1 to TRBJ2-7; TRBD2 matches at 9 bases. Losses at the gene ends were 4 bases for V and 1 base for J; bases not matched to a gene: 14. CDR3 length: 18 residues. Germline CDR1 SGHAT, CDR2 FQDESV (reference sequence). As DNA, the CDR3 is TGTGCCAGCAGCTCCACACCTCTAAGGACTAGCGATTCCTACGAGCAGTACTTC. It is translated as CASSSTPLRTSDSYEQYF.

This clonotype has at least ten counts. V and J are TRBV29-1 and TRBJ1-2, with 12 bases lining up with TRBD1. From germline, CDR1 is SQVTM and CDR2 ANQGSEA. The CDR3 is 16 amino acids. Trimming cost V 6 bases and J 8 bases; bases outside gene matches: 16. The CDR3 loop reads CSVDRDRGRTLEGYTF. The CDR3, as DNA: TGCAGCGTCGACCGGGACAGGGGGCGCACCCTGGAGGGCTACACCTTC.

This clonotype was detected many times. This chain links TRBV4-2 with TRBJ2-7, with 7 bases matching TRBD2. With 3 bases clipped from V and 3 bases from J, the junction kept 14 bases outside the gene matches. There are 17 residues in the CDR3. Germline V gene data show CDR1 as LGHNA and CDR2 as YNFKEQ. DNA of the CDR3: TGTGCCAGCAGCCAGGATTTAGAACGGGGGGTTTACTACGAGCAGTACTTC. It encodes CASSQDLERGVYYEQYF.

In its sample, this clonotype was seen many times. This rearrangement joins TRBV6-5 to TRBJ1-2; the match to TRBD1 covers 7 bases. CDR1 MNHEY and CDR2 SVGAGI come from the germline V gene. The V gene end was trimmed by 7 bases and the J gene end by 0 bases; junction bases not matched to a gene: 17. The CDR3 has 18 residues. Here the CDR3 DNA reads TGTGCCAGCAACCCCTCATGGGCAGGGGGTCGGGCTAACTATGGCTACACCTTC. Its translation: CASNPSWAGGRANYGYTF.

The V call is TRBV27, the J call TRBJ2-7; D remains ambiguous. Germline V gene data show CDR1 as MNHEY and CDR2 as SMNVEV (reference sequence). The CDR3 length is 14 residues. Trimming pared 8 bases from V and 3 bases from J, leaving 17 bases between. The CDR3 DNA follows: TGTGCCAGCGGATTCATTCGCGGAGTCTACGAGCAGTACTTC. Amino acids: CASGFIRGVYEQYF.

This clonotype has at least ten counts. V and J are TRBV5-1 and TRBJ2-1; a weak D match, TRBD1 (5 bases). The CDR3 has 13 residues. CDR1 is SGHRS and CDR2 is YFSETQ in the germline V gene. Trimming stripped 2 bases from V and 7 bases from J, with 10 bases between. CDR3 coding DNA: TGCGCCAGCAGCTTCAGGGTTCGGAATGAGCAGTTCTTC. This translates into CASSFRVRNEQFF. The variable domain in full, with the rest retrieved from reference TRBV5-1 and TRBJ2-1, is KAGVTQTPRYLIKTRGQQVTLSCSPISGHRSVSWYQQTPGQGLQFLFEYFSETQRNKGNFPGRFSGRQFSNSRSEMNVSTLELGDSALYLCASSFRVRNEQFFGPGTRLTVL.

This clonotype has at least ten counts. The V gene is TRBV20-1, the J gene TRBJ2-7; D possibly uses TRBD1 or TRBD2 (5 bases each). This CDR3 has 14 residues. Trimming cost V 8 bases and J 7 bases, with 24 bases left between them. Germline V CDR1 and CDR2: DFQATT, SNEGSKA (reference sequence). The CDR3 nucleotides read TGCAGTCCTAACTCTGGGGGACGCTTAGGGGAGCAGTACTTC. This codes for CSPNSGGRLGEQYF.

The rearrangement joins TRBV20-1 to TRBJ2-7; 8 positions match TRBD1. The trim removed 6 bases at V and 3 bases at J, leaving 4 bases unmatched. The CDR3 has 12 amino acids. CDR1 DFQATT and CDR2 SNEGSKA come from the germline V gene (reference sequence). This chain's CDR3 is CSAEDRDYEQYF. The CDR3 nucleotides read TGCAGTGCCGAGGACAGGGACTACGAGCAGTACTTC.

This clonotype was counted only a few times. CDR3 in DNA: TGTGCCAGCAGTTACTCAGTAAGGAGGTACGAGCAGTACTTC. Its protein product is CASSYSVRRYEQYF. V is TRBV6-5 and J is TRBJ2-7, with D possibly TRBD2 on 5 matching bases. Trimming stripped 0 bases from V and 4 bases from J, with 10 bases between. The CDR3 is made up of 14 amino acids. Germline CDR1 and CDR2: MNHEY and SVGAGI.

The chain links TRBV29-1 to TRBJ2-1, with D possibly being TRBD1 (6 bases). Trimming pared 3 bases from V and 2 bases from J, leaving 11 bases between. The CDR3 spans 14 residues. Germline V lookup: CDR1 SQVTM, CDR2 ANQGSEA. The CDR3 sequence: CSVERTETYNEQFF. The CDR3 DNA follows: TGCAGCGTTGAGAGGACAGAGACCTACAATGAGCAGTTCTTC.

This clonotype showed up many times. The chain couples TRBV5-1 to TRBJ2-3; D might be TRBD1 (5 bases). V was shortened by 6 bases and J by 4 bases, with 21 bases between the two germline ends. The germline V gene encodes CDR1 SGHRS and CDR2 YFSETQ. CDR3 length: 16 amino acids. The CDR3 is CASNGLGRPTPDTQYF. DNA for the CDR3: TGCGCCAGCAATGGTCTGGGGCGGCCTACCCCAGATACGCAGTATTTT. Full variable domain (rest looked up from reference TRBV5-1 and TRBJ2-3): KAGVTQTPRYLIKTRGQQVTLSCSPISGHRSVSWYQQTPGQGLQFLFEYFSETQRNKGNFPGRFSGRQFSNSRSEMNVSTLELGDSALYLCASNGLGRPTPDTQYFGPGTRLTVL.

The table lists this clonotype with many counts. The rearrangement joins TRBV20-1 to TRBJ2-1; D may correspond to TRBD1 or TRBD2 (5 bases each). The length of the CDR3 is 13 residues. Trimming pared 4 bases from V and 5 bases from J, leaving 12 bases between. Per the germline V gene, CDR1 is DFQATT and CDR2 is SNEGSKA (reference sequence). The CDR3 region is CSATRDGNNEQFF. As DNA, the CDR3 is TGCAGTGCTACTAGGGACGGTAACAATGAGCAGTTCTTC.

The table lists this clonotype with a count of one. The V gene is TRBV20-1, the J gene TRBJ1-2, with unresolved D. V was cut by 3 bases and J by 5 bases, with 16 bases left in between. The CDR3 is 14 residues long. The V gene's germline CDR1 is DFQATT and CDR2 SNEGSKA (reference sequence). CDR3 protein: CSASPGVFGYGYTF. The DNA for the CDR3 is TGCAGTGCTAGCCCCGGGGTTTTCGGATATGGCTACACCTTC.

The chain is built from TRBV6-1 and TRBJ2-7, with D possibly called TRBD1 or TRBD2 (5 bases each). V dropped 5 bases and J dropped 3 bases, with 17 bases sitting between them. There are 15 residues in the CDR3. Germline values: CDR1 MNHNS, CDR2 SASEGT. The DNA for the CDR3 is TGTGCCAGCAGTCGTCCTGGCCAGGGAGACTACGAGCAGTACTTC. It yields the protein CASSRPGQGDYEQYF.

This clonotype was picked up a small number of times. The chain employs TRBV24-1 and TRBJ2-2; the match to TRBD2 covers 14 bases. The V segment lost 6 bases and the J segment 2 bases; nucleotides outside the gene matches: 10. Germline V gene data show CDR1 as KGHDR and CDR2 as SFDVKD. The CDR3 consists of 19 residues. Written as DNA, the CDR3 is TGTGCCACCAGTCCACCGGGACTAGCGGGAGAGGTTAACACCGGGGAGCTGTTTTTT. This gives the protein CATSPPGLAGEVNTGELFF.